The 26 T cell receptor beta chains listed next were all sequenced from one sample in a study of cytomegalovirus exposure and HLA in healthy donors. Researchers ran the PCR with 60 Vbeta and 13 Jbeta primers. The repertoire was sequenced with immunoSEQ multiplex PCR; TCRdb's copy has only in-frame clones and lacks some. There are 100,000 to 150,000 clones in the sample, with roughly 1.6% held by the top ten. The sample taken for sequencing was PBMCs. The origin of the receptors is a woman in her forties in good health and CMV-seronegative.

This chain uses TRBV19 with TRBJ1-1; D not resolved. Trimming shortened V by 3 bases and J by 5 bases, and 19 bases separated the two germline ends. CDR3 length: 16 amino acids. Germline V gene sequence: CDR1 LNHDA, CDR2 SQIVND (reference sequence). In DNA form, the CDR3 reads TGTGCCAGTAGTATTAATGGCAGGTCCCCTAAAACTGAAGCTTTCTTT. This translates into CASSINGRSPKTEAFF.

The CDR3 loop is CASSHPGLAGGPNQETQYF. The CDR3 nucleotides read TGCGCCAGCAGCCATCCTGGACTAGCGGGGGGACCAAACCAAGAGACCCAGTACTTC. The rearrangement uses TRBV4-1 and TRBJ2-5; 14 bases map to TRBD2. CDR1 is MGHRA and CDR2 is YSYEKL in the germline V gene. There are 19 residues in the CDR3. The J segment lost 0 bases and the V segment lost 3 bases, leaving 9 bases of the junction unmatched.

This chain links TRBV19 with TRBJ1-5; a possible D gene is TRBD1 (6 bases). The CDR3 extends over 18 amino acids. V lost 7 bases, J lost 0 bases, and 22 bases lay in between. Per the germline V gene, CDR1 is LNHDA and CDR2 is SQIVND (reference sequence). CDR3 residues: CASIGGLGTSFSNQPQHF. The CDR3 DNA reads as TGTGCCAGTATCGGCGGACTCGGGACATCATTTAGCAATCAGCCCCAGCATTTT. Drawing the rest from reference TRBV19 and TRBJ1-5, the complete variable domain is DGGITQSPKYLFRKEGQNVTLSCEQNLNHDAMYWYRQDPGQGLRLIYYSQIVNDFQKGDIAEGYSVSREKKESFPLTVTSAQKNPTAFYLCASIGGLGTSFSNQPQHFGDGTRLSIL.

The rearrangement joins TRBV5-5 to TRBJ1-4, with 7 bases identical to TRBD1. V shed 0 bases and J 6 bases; nucleotides not matched to a gene: 5. CDR3 length: 15 residues. Germline V gives CDR1 SGHKS, CDR2 YYEKEE (reference sequence). CDR3 nucleotide sequence: TGTGCCAGCAGCTTGGGGCCTGGGACAGATGAAAAACTGTTTTTT. Protein: CASSLGPGTDEKLFF.

The chain couples TRBV7-8 to TRBJ2-5, with TRBD1 matching over 7 bases. Germline values: CDR1 SGHVS, CDR2 FQNEAQ. This CDR3 is 13 amino acids long. Germline trimming cut 4 bases from V and 1 base from J; bases unmatched to any gene: 0. DNA for the CDR3: TGTGCCAGCAGCTGGGACAGCCAAGAGACCCAGTACTTC. Translated, it gives CASSWDSQETQYF.

CDR3 amino acids: CARWTGIGDTQYF. Here the CDR3 DNA reads TGTGCCAGATGGACAGGGATTGGAGATACGCAGTATTTT. The chain links TRBV21-1 to TRBJ2-3; the table's D call TRBD1 went unverified against the DNA. TRBV21-1 is classified as a pseudogene. The CDR3 spans 13 residues.

This chain connects TRBV7-9 to TRBJ1-2; D is unresolved. The V and J ends lost 11 bases and 8 bases respectively, with 6 bases between them. From germline, CDR1 is SEHNR and CDR2 FQNEAQ (reference sequence). The CDR3 consists of 8 residues. CDR3 sequence: CAPEGYTF. DNA of the CDR3: TGTGCCCCGGAGGGCTACACCTTC.

The chain joins TRBV4-3 to TRBJ1-1; D might be TRBD1 (5 bases). V was pared by 1 base and J by 8 bases, with 8 bases between. This CDR3 has 12 amino acids. The germline CDR1 and CDR2 sequences are LGHNA and YSLEER. CDR3 protein: CASSQGAGEAFF. In nucleotides, the CDR3 is TGCGCCAGCAGCCAAGGGGCAGGGGAAGCTTTCTTT.

The chain uses TRBV19 and TRBJ1-6; possible D gene TRBD1, 5 bases. Trimming took 9 bases from V and 6 from J, leaving 12 bases between them. CDR3 length: 13 amino acids. Germline lookup yields CDR1 LNHDA and CDR2 SQIVND (reference sequence). Written as DNA, the CDR3 is TGTGCCAGCGGGGGACGTATTAATTCACCCCTCCACTTT. It yields the protein CASGGRINSPLHF.

This sequence joins TRBV19 and TRBJ2-5; a possible D gene is TRBD1 (5 bases). Trimming pared 9 bases from V and 4 bases from J, leaving 15 bases between. This CDR3 spans 13 amino acids. Germline V gives CDR1 LNHDA, CDR2 SQIVND (reference sequence). The CDR3, as DNA: TGTGCCAGCAGACAGTACAGTGGAGAGACCCAGTACTTC. Its protein product is CASRQYSGETQYF.

The chain couples TRBV12-2 to TRBJ2-7; the DNA was not compared with TRBD1, the D call given in the table. TRBV12-2 is a documented pseudogene. The CDR3 extends over 15 amino acids. CDR3 amino acids: CASRLVGDSLREQYF. DNA of the CDR3: TGTGCAAGTCGCTTAGTCGGGGACAGCCTTAGGGAGCAGTACTTC.

CDR3 nucleotides: TGTGCCAGCAGTCCAGCTAGCGGGGAGGCGAGGGAGCAGTTCTTC. Amino acids: CASSPASGEAREQFF. V is TRBV7-3 and J is TRBJ2-1; 9 positions agree with TRBD2. Looked up from germline, CDR1 is SGHTA and CDR2 is FQGTGA. The CDR3 consists of 15 residues. Germline trimming cut 6 bases from V and 10 bases from J; bases unmatched to any gene: 13.

J is TRBJ2-7 and V is TRBV4-2; D might be TRBD1 (6 bases). Germline V lookup: CDR1 LGHNA, CDR2 YNFKEQ. Trimming took 1 base from V and 5 from J, leaving 24 bases between them. CDR3 size: 18 residues. The CDR3 loop is CASSQAPQRQVLAHEQYF. The CDR3 coding sequence is TGTGCCAGCAGCCAAGCACCCCAAAGACAGGTCTTAGCACACGAGCAGTACTTC.

The genes are TRBV27 and TRBJ1-5, with D possibly being TRBD1 (5 bases). Germline CDR1 and CDR2: MNHEY and SMNVEV (reference sequence). The CDR3 covers 17 residues. V lost 2 bases to trimming and J lost 4 bases, with 18 bases between them. The CDR3 sequence is CASSLRRAAGQNQPQHF. Written as DNA, the CDR3 is TGTGCCAGCAGTTTACGCCGTGCAGCAGGACAAAATCAGCCCCAGCATTTT.

The V call is TRBV7-9, the J call TRBJ1-1, with TRBD1 as a possible D gene (5 bases). The V and J ends lost 1 base and 8 bases respectively, with 20 bases between them. Germline V lookup: CDR1 SEHNR, CDR2 FQNEAQ (reference sequence). The length of the CDR3 is 16 residues. CDR3 loop: CASSLEIVGGSWEAFF. Written as DNA, the CDR3 is TGTGCCAGCAGCTTAGAAATAGTGGGGGGATCGTGGGAAGCTTTCTTT.

The chain joins TRBV5-5 to TRBJ1-1; 9 nucleotides match TRBD1. The CDR3 has 16 residues. Germline V gives CDR1 SGHKS, CDR2 YYEKEE (reference sequence). V was pared by 4 bases and J by 0 bases, with 7 bases of the junction left unmatched. In DNA form, the CDR3 reads TGTGCCAGCAGCGTATTCCGGGACAGGGTGAACACTGAAGCTTTCTTT. Translating it yields CASSVFRDRVNTEAFF.

With respect to this clone: Other DNA variants within this sample encode the same CDR3. The chain couples TRBV5-1 to TRBJ2-3; D remains ambiguous. Trimming pared 4 bases from V and 4 bases from J, leaving 7 bases between. In germline, CDR1 is SGHRS, CDR2 YFSETQ. This CDR3 region has 12 residues. CDR3 nucleotide sequence: TGCGCCAGCAGCCCCACACCAGATACGCAGTATTTT. The encoded protein is CASSPTPDTQYF.

V is TRBV6-6 and J is TRBJ1-2; D is unresolved. The V and J ends lost 6 bases and 14 bases respectively, with 19 bases between them. The CDR3 runs to 12 residues. Per the germline V gene, CDR1 is MNHNY and CDR2 is SVGAGI (reference sequence). The CDR3 DNA reads as TGTGCCAGCAGCCCTACGGTCGGGGTGCGGACCTTC. This sequence encodes CASSPTVGVRTF.

The V and J genes are TRBV19 and TRBJ1-2, with a weak D call TRBD1 (6 bases). The germline gives CDR1 LNHDA, CDR2 SQIVND (reference sequence). The ends were cut back, 1 base at V and 13 bases at J, with 16 bases in the middle. The CDR3 contains 13 residues. The CDR3: CASSIGRTDQSTF. CDR3 nucleotide sequence: TGTGCCAGTAGTATAGGTAGGACAGACCAAAGCACCTTC.

This chain connects TRBV6-4 to TRBJ1-4, with TRBD1 as a possible D gene (5 bases). Trimming took 6 bases from V and 4 from J, leaving 9 bases between them. This CDR3 contains 13 residues. Looked up from germline, CDR1 is MRHNA and CDR2 is SNTAGT. CDR3 sequence (DNA): TGTGCCAGCAGCCAGGGCCATAATGAAAAACTGTTTTTT. Translating it yields CASSQGHNEKLFF.

This sequence joins TRBV7-9 and TRBJ1-1; no clear D gene. The CDR3 spans 14 residues. CDR1 is SEHNR, CDR2 FQNEAQ, per germline (reference sequence). The V end was cut by 6 bases, the J end by 1 base, with 12 bases between. This chain's CDR3 is CASRGSGANTEAFF. CDR3 DNA sequence: TGTGCCAGCAGGGGATCGGGAGCGAACACTGAAGCTTTCTTT.

The chain links TRBV5-1 to TRBJ2-7; TRBD2 aligns across 13 bases. The V gene end was trimmed by 5 bases and the J gene end by 7 bases; junction bases not matched to a gene: 15. Germline lookup yields CDR1 SGHRS and CDR2 YFSETQ. This CDR3 region has 17 residues. In DNA form, the CDR3 reads TGCGCCAGCAGTTCCGCAGTACTAGCGGGGGGGCCTCGGGAGCAGTACTTC. It yields the protein CASSSAVLAGGPREQYF.

V is TRBV7-2 and J is TRBJ1-4; 7 bases line up with TRBD1. There are 14 residues in the CDR3. Germline values: CDR1 SGHTA, CDR2 FQGNSA. J gave up 5 bases and V 5 bases, and 5 bases lay outside the gene matches. CDR3 residues: CASSQDRYNEKLFF. CDR3 in DNA: TGTGCCAGCAGCCAGGACAGGTACAATGAAAAACTGTTTTTT.

Points on this clone: This specimen includes other DNA sequences encoding the same CDR3. V is TRBV6-5 and J is TRBJ2-7, with 7 bases matching TRBD1. The CDR3 runs 13 residues. In germline, CDR1 is MNHEY, CDR2 SVGAGI. The V and J ends lost 6 bases and 4 bases, in that order; junction bases with no gene match: 6. The CDR3 region is CASRKGQRYEQYV. DNA of the CDR3: TGTGCCAGCAGAAAGGGACAGAGATACGAGCAGTACGTC.

The V and J genes are TRBV7-9 and TRBJ1-4; D possibly corresponds to TRBD1 (6 bases). Germline loops: CDR1 SEHNR, CDR2 FQNEAQ (reference sequence). The CDR3 consists of 15 residues. Deletions cut 2 bases from V and 1 base from J, with 8 bases between. In DNA, the CDR3 is TGTGCCAGCAGCTTAACGACAGGAACTAATGAAAAACTGTTTTTT. Its protein is CASSLTTGTNEKLFF.

V is TRBV7-2 and J is TRBJ2-7; 7 bases match TRBD2. After removal of 5 bases from V and 1 base from J, the junction contained 8 bases not matched to a gene. The CDR3 has 15 amino acids. Germline V gene data show CDR1 as SGHTA and CDR2 as FQGNSA. The CDR3 nucleotides read TGTGCCAGCAGCCCTACCAGCGGGGTTTCCTACGAGCAGTACTTC. Its protein is CASSPTSGVSYEQYF.